The present entry profiles one T cell receptor (beta chain) with its context. The data derive from a study of blood T cell repertoires in COVID-19. In the authors' workflow: For nucleated cells, counts were estimated from reference gene primer amplification. This table comes from immunoSEQ multiplex PCR, and its TCRdb copy is limited to in-frame clones, with some not included. V, J and clone size derive from that table, while D and trimming were established from the DNA sequence. The top ten hold approximately 7.5% of the sample, which has fewer than 350,000 clones, 90% seen once. CDR3 length: 14 amino acids. V lost 0 bases and J 4 bases, leaving 9 bases between the germline ends. Germline CDR1 reads SNHLY; CDR2 reads FYNNEI.

This TCR was sampled from a woman in her 30s with COVID-19, enrolled during active disease. Sequenced sample: peripheral blood. The J gene is TRBJ1-2, the V gene TRBV2; D not certain. CDR3 nucleotides: TGTGCCAGCAGTGAAGCGAGGATCACCTATGGCTACACCTTC. It yields the protein CASSEARITYGYTF. The variable domain in full, completed from reference TRBV2 and TRBJ1-2, reads EPEVTQTPSHQVTQMGQEVILRCVPISNHLYFYWYRQILGQKVEFLVSFYNNEISEKSEIFDDQFSVERPDGSNFTLKIRSTKLEDSAMYFCASSEARITYGYTFGSGTRLTVV.